The present T cell receptor (beta chain) was sequenced within a study of blood T cells in healthy people across ages. Across the whole study: The capture of about one barcoded beta molecule per two T cells was achieved by template switching. Overall study findings and caveats: PBMCs left unsorted prevented a conclusive naive versus antigen-experienced comparison.

Russia was home to the donors, healthy Caucasian individuals aged about 6 to 90. Peripheral blood was drawn, ten milliliters per donor. A J-beta primer mix and a sample-barcoded 5' primer were used in a second PCR of about 7 to 12 cycles. TCRdb re-called the 5' RACE reads through MiXCR, storing one row per CDR3 protein. The data show about 640,000 distinct CDR3 sequences, with less than 45% seen just once and 25% to 35% held by the top ten. To note about this clonotype: Its target is unknown.

The germline gives CDR1 SGHAT, CDR2 FQDESV (reference sequence). The CDR3 totals 16 residues. Sequencing was carried out using blood. The sequence was obtained from a man aged 80 or over in good health. The rearrangement joins TRBV11-1 to TRBJ2-1, with TRBD2 matching 9 bases. The DNA matches TRBJ2-7 better at its end, which makes the J call doubtful. The CDR3 is CASSPSGGSSYNEQYF. DNA of the CDR3: TGTGCCAGCAGCCCGAGCGGGGGGAGCTCCTACAATGAGCAGTACTTC.